These 20 T cell receptor beta chains were sequenced from one sample in a study of shared clonotypes between healthy human individuals (dated by TCRdb to between 2020 and 2021). The library was obtained by the immunoSEQ multiplex PCR assay. Drawn from immuneACCESS, this table holds only the in-frame rearrangements with V and J called that TCRdb kept. Clones are partly lost; checked studies trace under half to an unresolved V gene and leave the rest unexplained. The sample profile shows about 1 million clones; about 77% of them were found once. The top ten clones comprise over 1.3% of the sample. The sequenced sample was memory CD4+ T cells sorted from blood. The cell subset or site label here, explained by the study, means: CD45RA-negative fraction. The receptors were sampled from a man aged 18 to 29 in good health.

A word on this clone: Other DNA sequences in the same sample also yield this CDR3. The rearrangement joins TRBV9 to TRBJ2-3; D may be TRBD1 or TRBD2 (6 bases each). Trimming pared 2 bases from V and 2 bases from J, leaving 12 bases between. Germline CDR1 reads SGDLS; CDR2 reads YYNGEE. The CDR3 runs 15 residues. The CDR3 DNA reads TGTGCCAGCAGCGTGGGGGGCCAATCCACAGATACGCAGTATTTT. It translates to CASSVGGQSTDTQYF.

The V call is TRBV15, the J call TRBJ2-5; no clear D. This CDR3 region has 16 residues. In germline, CDR1 is LNHNV, CDR2 YYDKDF (reference sequence). Trimming left V 0 bases short and J 7 bases short, with 18 bases between. DNA for the CDR3: TGTGCCACCAGCAGAGATTGGTCAGCAAACGTAGGGACCCAGTACTTC. It yields the protein CATSRDWSANVGTQYF.

For this clone: This same CDR3 is encoded by further DNA sequences in the sample. The chain recombines TRBV7-8 with TRBJ2-5; perhaps TRBD2 as D (5 bases). Germline assignment: CDR1 SGHVS and CDR2 FQNEAQ. CDR3 length equals 13 residues. V gave up 3 bases and J gave up 2 bases, with 7 bases separating them. CDR3 in DNA: TGTGCCAGCAGCTTTCGGGGACAAGAGACCCAGTACTTC. This sequence encodes CASSFRGQETQYF.

This clone was seen just once. The genes are TRBV7-2 and TRBJ2-1, with a weak D call TRBD1 (5 bases). Per germline, CDR1 SGHTA and CDR2 FQGNSA. This CDR3 has 14 amino acids. Trimming shortened V by 1 base and J by 8 bases, and 12 bases separated the two germline ends. The CDR3 protein is CASSLETGPHEQFF. The CDR3 nucleotides are TGTGCCAGCAGCTTAGAAACAGGCCCCCATGAGCAGTTCTTC. Complete variable domain (other parts from reference TRBV7-2 and TRBJ2-1): GAGVSQSPSNKVTEKGKDVELRCDPISGHTALYWYRQSLGQGLEFLIYFQGNSAPDKSGLPSDRFSAERTGGSVSTLTIQRTQQEDSAVYLCASSLETGPHEQFFGPGTRLTVL.

V is TRBV13 and J is TRBJ2-1; 7 bases agree with TRBD2. Germline assignment: CDR1 PRHDT and CDR2 FYEKMQ (reference sequence). The CDR3 length is 14 residues. The V segment lost 5 bases and the J segment 4 bases; nucleotides outside the gene matches: 5. CDR3 coding DNA: TGTGCCAGCAGCCTTACTAGCGAATACAATGAGCAGTTCTTC. This translates into CASSLTSEYNEQFF.

This chain links TRBV20-1 with TRBJ1-2; the D is unclear. V was cut by 5 bases and J by 8 bases, with 12 bases left in between. CDR3 length: 11 residues. Germline assignment: CDR1 DFQATT and CDR2 SNEGSKA (reference sequence). CDR3 loop: CSALALGGYTF. The DNA for the CDR3 is TGCAGTGCTTTGGCACTGGGCGGCTACACCTTC.

The chain has TRBV6-5 and TRBJ2-5; perhaps D is TRBD1 or TRBD2 (5 bases each). Trimming shortened V by 2 bases and J by 2 bases, and 12 bases separated the two germline ends. The CDR3 sequence is 15 residues long. The germline V gene encodes CDR1 MNHEY and CDR2 SVGAGI. Here the CDR3 reads CASSYVPGAQETQYF. CDR3 bases: TGTGCCAGCAGTTACGTACCCGGGGCGCAAGAGACCCAGTACTTC.

This chain uses TRBV28 with TRBJ2-3, with D maybe TRBD2 (5 bases). There are 14 residues in the CDR3. Germline V gene lookup returns CDR1 MDHEN and CDR2 SYDVKM. Trimming shortened V by 4 bases and J by 2 bases, and 10 bases separated the two germline ends. The CDR3 sequence: CASSSRTSTDTQYF. CDR3 nucleotide sequence: TGTGCCAGCAGTTCGCGGACTTCCACAGATACGCAGTATTTT.

The V and J genes are TRBV6-5 and TRBJ1-2; D may be TRBD1 (6 bases). V was clipped by 5 bases and J by 4 bases, with 14 bases between them. Germline V lookup: CDR1 MNHEY, CDR2 SVGAGI. The CDR3 loop spans 14 amino acids. Here the CDR3 reads CASSAGDSGYGYTF. CDR3 nucleotides: TGTGCCAGCAGTGCAGGGGATTCGGGCTATGGCTACACCTTC.

This chain connects TRBV7-2 to TRBJ1-1; 7 bases are shared with TRBD1. The CDR3 is made up of 13 amino acids. CDR1 and CDR2 (germline): SGHTA, FQGNSA. Trimming took 6 bases from V and 11 from J; bases not matched to a gene: 12. The CDR3 sequence: CASSSRDRTNAFF. The CDR3 region has the DNA TGTGCCAGCAGTTCTAGGGACAGAACGAACGCTTTCTTT.

This clone occurred a few times. The chain recombines TRBV5-1 with TRBJ2-7; TRBD1 aligns across 12 bases. This CDR3 is 16 amino acids long. Germline trimming cut 3 bases from V and 5 bases from J; bases unmatched to any gene: 9. Germline assignment: CDR1 SGHRS and CDR2 YFSETQ. The CDR3 spells CASSSTTGTGGDEQYF. The CDR3 nucleotides are TGCGCCAGCAGCTCCACGACCGGGACAGGGGGCGACGAGCAGTACTTC.

CDR3 bases: TGTGCCAGCTCACCACCCCCGGGACAGGGAAACGAGCAGTACTTC. It specifies CASSPPPGQGNEQYF. V usage is TRBV18 and J usage is TRBJ2-7, with 9 bases identical to TRBD1. Losses at the gene ends were 0 bases for V and 5 bases for J; bases not matched to a gene: 5. The CDR3 contains 15 residues. CDR1 and CDR2 (germline): KGHSH, LQKENI. The variable domain in full, completed from reference TRBV18 and TRBJ2-7, reads NAGVMQNPRHLVRRRGQEARLRCSPMKGHSHVYWYRQLPEEGLKFMVYLQKENIIDESGMPKERFSAEFPKEGPSILRIQQVVRGDSAAYFCASSPPPGQGNEQYFGPGTRLTVT.

This clone was counted between two and nine times. This chain joins TRBV19 and TRBJ2-5, with D perhaps matching TRBD1 (6 bases). The CDR3 length is 16 residues. Deletions cut 6 bases from V and 5 bases from J, with 22 bases between. In germline, CDR1 is LNHDA, CDR2 SQIVND (reference sequence). The CDR3 DNA reads as TGTGCCAGTAGACCAACTGGGGGCATGATTGAGGAGACCCAGTACTTC. Translated: CASRPTGGMIEETQYF. The full variable domain, in which reference TRBV19 and TRBJ2-5 provide the parts outside the CDR3, is DGGITQSPKYLFRKEGQNVTLSCEQNLNHDAMYWYRQDPGQGLRLIYYSQIVNDFQKGDIAEGYSVSREKKESFPLTVTSAQKNPTAFYLCASRPTGGMIEETQYFGPGTRLLVL.

The chain employs TRBV28 and TRBJ2-5; maybe TRBD2 (6 bases). CDR1 is MDHEN, CDR2 SYDVKM, per germline. V lost 8 bases and J 5 bases, leaving 24 bases between the germline ends. The CDR3 extends over 16 amino acids. The CDR3 bases are TGTGCCAGCCGAACCTCCGGTGGAGGGGTAGGGGAGACCCAGTACTTC. It is translated as CASRTSGGGVGETQYF.

The chain employs TRBV5-1 and TRBJ2-1; no clear D gene. Trimming removed 3 bases from V and 7 bases from J, with 11 bases in between. Germline CDR1 is SGHRS and CDR2 is YFSETQ. CDR3 size: 13 residues. The CDR3 DNA reads TGCGCCAGCAGCTCGGGCCCCAGGAATGAGCAGTTCTTC. This codes for CASSSGPRNEQFF.

V usage is TRBV7-8 and J usage is TRBJ2-1; D gene unclear. Trimming stripped 5 bases from V and 4 bases from J, with 15 bases between. CDR3 length: 15 amino acids. Per the germline V gene, CDR1 is SGHVS and CDR2 is FQNEAQ. CDR3 coding DNA: TGTGCCAGCAGCCCGCTAGATTTGACGTACAATGAGCAGTTCTTC. It codes for CASSPLDLTYNEQFF.

The chain joins TRBV9 to TRBJ2-2, with TRBD1 matching over 9 bases. CDR1 is SGDLS, CDR2 YYNGEE, per germline. V gave up 3 bases and J gave up 1 base; unmatched junction bases: 7. The CDR3 runs 17 residues. CDR3 DNA sequence: TGTGCCAGCAGCGGGCCGGGACAGGGATGGAACACCGGGGAGCTGTTTTTT. This sequence encodes CASSGPGQGWNTGELFF.

The genes are TRBV10-1 and TRBJ2-5, with a tentative D call TRBD1 (5 bases). CDR3 size: 13 residues. V gave up 3 bases and J gave up 6 bases, with 11 bases separating them. The germline CDR1 and CDR2 sequences are WNHNN and SYGVQD (reference sequence). The CDR3 DNA follows: TGCGCCAGCAGTGATCATTCAGGGAAGACCCAGTACTTC. Its protein is CASSDHSGKTQYF.

The chain uses TRBV10-3 and TRBJ2-3, with 7 bases identical to TRBD1. The germline V gene has CDR1 ENHRY and CDR2 SYGVKD. The CDR3 extends over 14 amino acids. Germline trimming cut 4 bases from V and 2 bases from J; bases unmatched to any gene: 3. In nucleotides, the CDR3 is TGTGCCATCAGTGGGGGACAGCCCACAGATACGCAGTATTTT. Its translation: CAISGGQPTDTQYF.

The table lists this clone with a few counts. V gene TRBV11-2 combines with J gene TRBJ1-6; D is ambiguous. Per germline, CDR1 SGHAT and CDR2 FQNNGV. The CDR3 runs to 13 residues. The V end was cut by 6 bases, the J end by 7 bases, with 10 bases between. CDR3 in amino acids: CASSPHPNSPLHF. CDR3 in DNA: TGTGCCAGCAGTCCCCATCCGAATTCACCCCTCCACTTT.